These 31 T cell receptor beta chains were all obtained from the same sample, sequenced in a study of blood T cell repertoires in COVID-19. The table came from immunoSEQ multiplex PCR; TCRdb's copy has only in-frame clones and leaves some out. The sample has under 65,000 clones, about nine tenths seen once; the top ten hold 20% to 25%. Sequencing input: peripheral blood. The receptors were gathered from a woman older than 75 with COVID-19, enrolled during active disease.

About this clone: The sample carries other DNA sequences with the same CDR3. This sequence joins TRBV10-1 and TRBJ1-2; D may be TRBD1 (5 bases). The CDR3 consists of 13 residues. Looked up from germline, CDR1 is WNHNN and CDR2 is SYGVQD (reference sequence). V shed 0 bases and J shed 4 bases, with 6 bases lying between them. The DNA for the CDR3 is TGCGCCAGCAGTGAGTCTAGGGGCTATGGCTACACCTTC. It encodes CASSESRGYGYTF.

The J gene is TRBJ2-2, the V gene TRBV6-4; 9 bases match TRBD1. V lost 6 bases to trimming and J lost 3 bases; unmatched junction nucleotides: 5. The germline CDR1 and CDR2 sequences are MRHNA and SNTAGT. This CDR3 spans 15 amino acids. CDR3 bases: TGTGCCAGCAGAGTGACAGGGGGATACACCGGGGAGCTGTTTTTT. Protein sequence: CASRVTGGYTGELFF.

The chain has TRBV9 and TRBJ2-7; D possibly corresponds to TRBD2 (6 bases). This CDR3 has 14 residues. CDR1 SGDLS and CDR2 YYNGEE come from the germline V gene. Trimming cost V 4 bases and J 1 base, with 12 bases left between them. The CDR3 nucleotides are TGTGCCAGCAGCATTGGGGACTTTTCCTACGAGCAGTACTTC. Protein product: CASSIGDFSYEQYF. Supplemented by reference TRBV9 and TRBJ2-7, the full variable domain reads DSGVTQTPKHLITATGQRVTLRCSPRSGDLSVYWYQQSLDQGLQFLIQYYNGEERAKGNILERFSAQQFPDLHSELNLSSLELGDSALYFCASSIGDFSYEQYFGPGTRLTVT.

CDR3 in DNA: TGCGCCAGCAGCCACGGACTGGAGAACACTGAAGCTTTCTTT. This gives the protein CASSHGLENTEAFF. This chain links TRBV5-1 with TRBJ1-1; D gene uncertain. This CDR3 has 14 residues. Trimming took 4 bases from V and 1 from J, leaving 11 bases between them. CDR1 SGHRS and CDR2 YFSETQ come from the germline V gene.

The DNA for the CDR3 is TGTGCCAGCAGCTTGCGAGATAGCGGGAGCTCCTACAATGAGCAGTTCTTC. Translating gives CASSLRDSGSSYNEQFF. The V and J genes are TRBV11-2 and TRBJ2-1; 9 bases are a match to TRBD2. Germline CDR1 SGHAT, CDR2 FQNNGV. The CDR3 loop spans 17 amino acids. V trimming: 3 bases; J trimming: 0 bases; junction bases outside the gene matches: 6.

The chain couples TRBV19 to TRBJ1-1; possible D gene TRBD1, 5 bases. This CDR3 region has 13 residues. Trimming stripped 6 bases from V and 6 bases from J, with 14 bases between. Germline CDR1 LNHDA, CDR2 SQIVND (reference sequence). This CDR3 is CASRERGRPEAFF. As DNA, the CDR3 is TGTGCCAGTAGAGAACGGGGGAGACCTGAAGCTTTCTTT.

The chain uses TRBV7-8 and TRBJ2-5; 9 bases match TRBD1. The CDR3 spans 16 residues. Germline trimming cut 5 bases from V and 5 bases from J; bases unmatched to any gene: 12. CDR1 is SGHVS, CDR2 FQNEAQ, per germline. The CDR3 DNA follows: TGTGCCAGCAGCCTAAGCTTGACAGGGGGTGCGGAGACCCAGTACTTC. Translated: CASSLSLTGGAETQYF.

The chain combines TRBV5-1 with TRBJ1-1; TRBD1 is a possible D gene (6 bases). This CDR3 has 15 amino acids. Germline V gene lookup returns CDR1 SGHRS and CDR2 YFSETQ. V was cut by 0 bases and J by 5 bases, with 14 bases left in between. The CDR3 sequence is CASSLAVTGNTEAFF. In nucleotides, the CDR3 is TGCGCCAGCAGCTTGGCCGTTACAGGGAATACTGAAGCTTTCTTT.

The chain uses TRBV2 and TRBJ2-2; 11 positions match TRBD1. Germline V gene sequence: CDR1 SNHLY, CDR2 FYNNEI. The V and J ends lost 3 bases and 2 bases, in that order; junction bases with no gene match: 5. CDR3 length: 17 amino acids. In DNA, the CDR3 is TGTGCCAGCAGTGATGGACAGGGGGCGCTTAACACCGGGGAGCTGTTTTTT. This sequence encodes CASSDGQGALNTGELFF. Combining the CDR3 with reference TRBV2 and TRBJ2-2 gives the whole variable domain EPEVTQTPSHQVTQMGQEVILRCVPISNHLYFYWYRQILGQKVEFLVSFYNNEISEKSEIFDDQFSVERPDGSNFTLKIRSTKLEDSAMYFCASSDGQGALNTGELFFGEGSRLTVL.

DNA of the CDR3: TGCAGTGCTAGTACCGGGGGGGGAGGCAATGAGCAGTTCTTC. This sequence encodes CSASTGGGGNEQFF. The rearrangement uses TRBV20-1 and TRBJ2-1, with 8 bases lining up with TRBD2. The CDR3 sequence is 14 residues long. The V segment lost 3 bases and the J segment 6 bases; nucleotides outside the gene matches: 7. Germline values: CDR1 DFQATT, CDR2 SNEGSKA (reference sequence).

The V and J genes are TRBV5-1 and TRBJ2-5; TRBD1 matches 7 bases. The germline V gene encodes CDR1 SGHRS and CDR2 YFSETQ. Unmatched junction bases numbered 9, after V lost 3 bases and J lost 4 bases. The CDR3 extends over 15 amino acids. CDR3 protein: CASSSGRGLGETQYF. The CDR3 DNA is TGCGCCAGCAGCTCGGGCAGGGGGTTAGGAGAGACCCAGTACTTC.

The chain recombines TRBV9 with TRBJ1-6; TRBD1 is a possible D gene (5 bases). CDR1 is SGDLS, CDR2 YYNGEE, per germline. This CDR3 is 17 amino acids long. The ends were cut back, 4 bases at V and 5 bases at J, with 19 bases in the middle. The DNA for the CDR3 is TGTGCCAGCAGCCCACAGCCGGGACTTTCAAATAATTCACCCCTCCACTTT. It is translated as CASSPQPGLSNNSPLHF.

In its sample, this clone was seen once. The chain employs TRBV27 and TRBJ2-1; perhaps TRBD2 as D (7 bases). The CDR3 length is 17 residues. The germline V gene encodes CDR1 MNHEY and CDR2 SMNVEV (reference sequence). Trimming removed 0 bases at V and 6 bases at J, with 18 bases between. CDR3 nucleotides: TGTGCCAGCAGTTTATCCCCTTGGCGAGGGGGGGGCAATGAGCAGTTCTTC. Amino acids: CASSLSPWRGGGNEQFF.

The chain employs TRBV7-3 and TRBJ1-1; D remains ambiguous. The germline V and J ends were trimmed by 0 bases and 3 bases, with 11 bases remaining between them. The CDR3 is 15 residues long. Germline V gives CDR1 SGHTA, CDR2 FQGTGA. CDR3 bases: TGTGCCAGCAGCTTAACGGCAATGGCCTACACTGAAGCTTTCTTT. Protein: CASSLTAMAYTEAFF.

V usage is TRBV3-1 (or the pseudogene TRBV3-2) and J usage is TRBJ2-2; 9 bases map to TRBD1. Per germline, CDR1 LGHDT and CDR2 YNNKEL (reference sequence). CDR3 length: 16 residues. Trimming took 0 bases from V and 13 from J; bases not matched to a gene: 12. Here the CDR3 DNA reads TGTGCCAGCAGCCAAGATCTGACAGGGGGGCGAAGCGTGCTGTTTTTT. Residues: CASSQDLTGGRSVLFF.

The rearrangement joins TRBV9 to TRBJ1-6; unclear D gene. With 3 bases removed from V and 0 bases from J, the gap between germline ends came to 10 bases. The CDR3 totals 16 residues. Germline V gene lookup returns CDR1 SGDLS and CDR2 YYNGEE. CDR3 region: CASSARVGSYNSPLHF. CDR3 bases: TGTGCCAGCAGCGCCCGGGTGGGCTCCTATAATTCACCCCTCCACTTT.

The chain has TRBV5-5 and TRBJ2-7, with D maybe TRBD2 (6 bases). V was clipped by 5 bases and J by 4 bases, with 16 bases between them. Germline assignment: CDR1 SGHKS and CDR2 YYEKEE (reference sequence). The CDR3 has 14 amino acids. Here the CDR3 DNA reads TGTGCCAGCAGTTCCATGCTGGGGGGATACGAGCAGTACTTC. Protein: CASSSMLGGYEQYF.

This rearrangement joins TRBV19 to TRBJ1-5; the D gene is possibly TRBD1 (6 bases). V was cut by 0 bases and J by 7 bases, with 22 bases left in between. CDR3 length: 18 amino acids. The V gene's germline CDR1 is LNHDA and CDR2 SQIVND (reference sequence). The CDR3 sequence is CASSIDPMSRGKGQPQHF. CDR3 coding DNA: TGTGCCAGTAGTATAGATCCAATGTCCAGGGGAAAGGGCCAGCCCCAGCATTTT.

The genes are TRBV6-5 and TRBJ2-7, with TRBD1 matching 7 bases. J lost 3 bases, V lost 0 bases, and 2 bases had no gene match. CDR1 is MNHEY and CDR2 is SVGAGI in the germline V gene. The CDR3 has 14 residues. CDR3 region: CASSYSGTDYEQYF. In nucleotides, the CDR3 is TGTGCCAGCAGTTACTCGGGGACAGACTACGAGCAGTACTTC.

The chain is built from TRBV19 and TRBJ1-3; D call uncertain. This CDR3 has 14 amino acids. Germline V CDR1 and CDR2: LNHDA, SQIVND (reference sequence). The V and J ends lost 0 bases and 4 bases respectively, with 7 bases between them. As DNA, the CDR3 is TGTGCCAGTAGTATAGAAGACACCGGAAACACCATATATTTT. Protein product: CASSIEDTGNTIYF.

This chain joins TRBV19 and TRBJ2-5; 7 bases fit TRBD2. Germline V gives CDR1 LNHDA, CDR2 SQIVND (reference sequence). Trimming removed 9 bases from V and 5 bases from J; junction bases left unmatched: 15. The CDR3 consists of 15 residues. The CDR3 DNA follows: TGTGCCAGCAAACCGGGCCTTACAGCGGGGGAGACCCAGTACTTC. Protein: CASKPGLTAGETQYF.

As to this clone: At one of its ends the junction is not consistent with the germline gene, which may arise from a read error. The chain links TRBV6-5 to TRBJ2-2; D is perhaps TRBD1 (5 bases). The CDR3 runs 16 residues. CDR1 is MNHEY, CDR2 SVGAGI, per germline. As DNA, the CDR3 is TGTGCCAGCAGTTACTTTGCTGGGGCGAAGACCGGGGAGCTGTTTTTT. Translating gives CASSYFAGAKTGELFF.

The chain is built from TRBV19 and TRBJ2-5, with 7 bases fitting TRBD1. V shed 2 bases and J 1 base; nucleotides not matched to a gene: 4. The V gene's germline CDR1 is LNHDA and CDR2 SQIVND (reference sequence). This CDR3 is built from 15 residues. This CDR3 is CASSILQGPQETQYF. The CDR3 DNA follows: TGTGCCAGTAGTATATTACAGGGGCCCCAAGAGACCCAGTACTTC.

The V gene is TRBV27, the J gene TRBJ2-3, with 9 nucleotides matching TRBD2. The CDR3 extends over 16 amino acids. The germline gives CDR1 MNHEY, CDR2 SMNVEV (reference sequence). Trimming removed 5 bases from V and 2 bases from J; junction bases left unmatched: 8. CDR3 region: CASSPLAGGDTDTQYF. The CDR3 DNA is TGTGCCAGCAGTCCACTCGCGGGGGGGGACACAGATACGCAGTATTTT.

The V and J genes are TRBV6-2 or TRBV6-3 and TRBJ1-2, with TRBD1 as a possible D gene (5 bases). This CDR3 has 12 residues. Trimming removed 5 bases from V and 4 bases from J, with 8 bases in between. Germline lookup yields CDR1 MNHEY and CDR2 SVGEGT. Written as DNA, the CDR3 is TGTGCCAGCAGTACGGGGGGCTATGGCTACACCTTC. It encodes CASSTGGYGYTF.

This chain links TRBV5-5 with TRBJ1-3, with a weak D call TRBD1 (5 bases). Per the germline V gene, CDR1 is SGHKS and CDR2 is YYEKEE (reference sequence). V dropped 4 bases and J dropped 6 bases, with 14 bases sitting between them. This CDR3 contains 14 residues. The DNA of the CDR3 is TGTGCCAGCAGCCCTGCCACCAGGGTAAACACCATATATTTT. Translated: CASSPATRVNTIYF.

V gene TRBV18 combines with J gene TRBJ2-1; 12 positions agree with TRBD1. CDR1 and CDR2 (germline): KGHSH, LQKENI. The V and J ends lost 9 bases and 8 bases, in that order; junction bases with no gene match: 11. CDR3 length equals 15 residues. CDR3 sequence (DNA): TGTGCCAGTTCCACCGGGACAGGGGGCAGGGATGAGCAGTTCTTC. Its protein product is CASSTGTGGRDEQFF.

The chain is built from TRBV19 and TRBJ2-7; 8 positions match TRBD1. Germline assignment: CDR1 LNHDA and CDR2 SQIVND (reference sequence). The CDR3 runs 15 residues. V lost 5 bases, J lost 2 bases, and 8 bases stayed unmatched. DNA of the CDR3: TGTGCCAGTAGTGCAGGGACAGGACCCGCCTACGAGCAGTACTTC. Protein product: CASSAGTGPAYEQYF.

The gene calls are TRBV6-4 and TRBJ2-1, with 8 bases matching TRBD2. V was clipped by 3 bases and J by 8 bases; unmatched bases: 6. Germline loops: CDR1 MRHNA, CDR2 SNTAGT. This CDR3 is 14 amino acids long. The CDR3 reads CASSERGGLDEQFF. The CDR3 nucleotides read TGTGCCAGCAGTGAACGGGGGGGCTTGGATGAGCAGTTCTTC.

This clone has a single count. This chain uses TRBV14 with TRBJ1-1; perhaps TRBD1 as D (6 bases). This CDR3 is built from 14 residues. Looked up from germline, CDR1 is SGHDN and CDR2 is FVKESK. V lost 4 bases, J lost 7 bases, and 16 bases lay in between. This chain's CDR3 is CASSRDRLGSEAFF. CDR3 DNA: TGTGCCAGCAGCCGTGACAGGCTGGGGAGTGAAGCTTTCTTT.

The V and J genes are TRBV27 and TRBJ2-1; D perhaps matches TRBD2 (7 bases). The CDR3 spans 16 residues. Germline V lookup: CDR1 MNHEY, CDR2 SMNVEV (reference sequence). Trimming took 5 bases from V and 10 from J, leaving 24 bases between them. The CDR3 sequence: CASSPAALGGGHEQFF. In DNA form, the CDR3 reads TGTGCCAGCAGTCCCGCGGCCTTAGGGGGGGGCCACGAGCAGTTCTTC.